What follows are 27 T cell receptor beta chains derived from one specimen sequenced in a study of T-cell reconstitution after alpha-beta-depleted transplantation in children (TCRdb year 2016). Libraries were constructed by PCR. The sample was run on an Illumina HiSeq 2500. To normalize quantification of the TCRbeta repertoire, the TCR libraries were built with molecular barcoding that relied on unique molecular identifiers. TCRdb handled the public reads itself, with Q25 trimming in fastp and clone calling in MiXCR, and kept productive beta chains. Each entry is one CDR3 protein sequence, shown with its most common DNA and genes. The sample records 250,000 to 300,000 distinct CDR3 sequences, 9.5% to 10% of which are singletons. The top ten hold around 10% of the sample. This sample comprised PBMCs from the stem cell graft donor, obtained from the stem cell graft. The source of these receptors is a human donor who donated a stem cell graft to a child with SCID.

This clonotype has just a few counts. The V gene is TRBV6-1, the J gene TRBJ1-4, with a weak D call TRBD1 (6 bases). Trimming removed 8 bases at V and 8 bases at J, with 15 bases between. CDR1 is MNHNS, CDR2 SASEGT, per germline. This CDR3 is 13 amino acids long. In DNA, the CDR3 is TGTGCCAGCGCTCTGGGGGCTGAGGAAAAACTGTTTTTT. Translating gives CASALGAEEKLFF.

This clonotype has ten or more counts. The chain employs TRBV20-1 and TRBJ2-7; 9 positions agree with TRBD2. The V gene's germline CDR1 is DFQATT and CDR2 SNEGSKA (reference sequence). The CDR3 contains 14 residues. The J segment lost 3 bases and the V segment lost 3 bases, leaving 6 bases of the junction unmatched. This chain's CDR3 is CSASTSGFNYEQYF. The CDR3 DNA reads TGCAGTGCTAGCACTAGCGGGTTTAACTACGAGCAGTACTTC.

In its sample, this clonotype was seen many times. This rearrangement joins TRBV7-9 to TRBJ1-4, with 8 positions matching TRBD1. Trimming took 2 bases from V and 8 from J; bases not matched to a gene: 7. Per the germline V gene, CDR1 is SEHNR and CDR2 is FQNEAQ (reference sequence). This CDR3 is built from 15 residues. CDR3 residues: CASSLSSGGVEKLFF. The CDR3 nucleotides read TGTGCCAGCAGCTTATCGTCAGGGGGCGTCGAAAAACTGTTTTTT.

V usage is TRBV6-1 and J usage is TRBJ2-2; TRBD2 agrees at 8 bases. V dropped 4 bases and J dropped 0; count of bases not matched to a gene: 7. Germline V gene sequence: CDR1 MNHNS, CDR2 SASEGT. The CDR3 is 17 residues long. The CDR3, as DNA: TGTGCCAGCAGTGTCCGGGGGGGATACGCGAACACCGGGGAGCTGTTTTTT. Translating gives CASSVRGGYANTGELFF.

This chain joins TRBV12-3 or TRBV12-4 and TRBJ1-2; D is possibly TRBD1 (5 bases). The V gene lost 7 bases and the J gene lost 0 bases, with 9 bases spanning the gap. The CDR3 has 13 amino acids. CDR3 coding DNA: TGTGCCAGCAAACAGGATGCTAACTATGGCTACACCTTC. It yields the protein CASKQDANYGYTF.

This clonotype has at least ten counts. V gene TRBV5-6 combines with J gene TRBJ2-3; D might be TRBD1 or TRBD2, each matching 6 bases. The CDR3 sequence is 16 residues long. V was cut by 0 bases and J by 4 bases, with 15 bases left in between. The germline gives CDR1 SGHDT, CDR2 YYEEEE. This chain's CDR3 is CASSLDGGGKADTQYF. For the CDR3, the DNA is TGTGCCAGCAGCTTGGACGGGGGCGGTAAGGCAGATACGCAGTATTTT. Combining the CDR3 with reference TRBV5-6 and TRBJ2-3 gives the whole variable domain DAGVTQSPTHLIKTRGQQVTLRCSPKSGHDTVSWYQQALGQGPQFIFQYYEEEERQRGNFPDRFSGHQFPNYSSELNVNALLLGDSALYLCASSLDGGGKADTQYFGPGTRLTVL.

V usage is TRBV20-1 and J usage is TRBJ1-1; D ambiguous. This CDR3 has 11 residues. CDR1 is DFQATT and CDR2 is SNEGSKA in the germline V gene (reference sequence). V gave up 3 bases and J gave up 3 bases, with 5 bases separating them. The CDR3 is CSASPHTEAFF. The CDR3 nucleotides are TGCAGTGCTAGTCCCCACACTGAAGCTTTCTTT.

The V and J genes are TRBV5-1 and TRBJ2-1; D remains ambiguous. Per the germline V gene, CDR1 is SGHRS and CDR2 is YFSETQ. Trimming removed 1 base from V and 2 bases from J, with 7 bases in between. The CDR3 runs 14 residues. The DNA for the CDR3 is TGCGCCAGCAGCTTGTCATTCGCCTACAATGAGCAGTTCTTC. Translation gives CASSLSFAYNEQFF.

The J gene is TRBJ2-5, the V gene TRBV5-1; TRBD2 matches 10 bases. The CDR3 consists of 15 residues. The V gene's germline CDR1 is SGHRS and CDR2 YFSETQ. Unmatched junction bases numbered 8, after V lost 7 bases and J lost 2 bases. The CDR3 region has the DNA TGCGCCAGCGAGAAGAGCGGGGGGGGACAAGAGACCCAGTACTTC. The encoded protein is CASEKSGGGQETQYF.

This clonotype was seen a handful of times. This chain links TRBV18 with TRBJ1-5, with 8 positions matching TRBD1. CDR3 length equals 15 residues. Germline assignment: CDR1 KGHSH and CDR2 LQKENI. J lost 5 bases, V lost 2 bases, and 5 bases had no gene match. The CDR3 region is CASSPDGQGYQPQHF. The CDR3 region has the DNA TGTGCCAGCTCACCAGATGGACAGGGCTATCAGCCCCAGCATTTT.

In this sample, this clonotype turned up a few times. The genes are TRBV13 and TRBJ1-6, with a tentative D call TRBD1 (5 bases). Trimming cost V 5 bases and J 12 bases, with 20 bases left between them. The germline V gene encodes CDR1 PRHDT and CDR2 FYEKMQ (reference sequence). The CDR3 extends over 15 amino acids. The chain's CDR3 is CASSETGTVRLPLHF. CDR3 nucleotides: TGTGCCAGCAGCGAAACTGGGACTGTCCGGTTACCCCTCCACTTT. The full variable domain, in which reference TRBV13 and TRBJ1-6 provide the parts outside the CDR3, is AAGVIQSPRHLIKEKRETATLKCYPIPRHDTVYWYQQGPGQDPQFLISFYEKMQSDKGSIPDRFSAQQFSDYHSELNMSSLELGDSALYFCASSETGTVRLPLHFGNGTRLTVT.

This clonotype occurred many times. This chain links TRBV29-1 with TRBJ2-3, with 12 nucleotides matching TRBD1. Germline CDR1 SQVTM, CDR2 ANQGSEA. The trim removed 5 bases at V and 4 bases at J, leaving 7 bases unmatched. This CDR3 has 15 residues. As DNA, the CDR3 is TGCAGCGTTCCGCCGGGACAGGGGGCTTCAGATACGCAGTATTTT. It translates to CSVPPGQGASDTQYF.

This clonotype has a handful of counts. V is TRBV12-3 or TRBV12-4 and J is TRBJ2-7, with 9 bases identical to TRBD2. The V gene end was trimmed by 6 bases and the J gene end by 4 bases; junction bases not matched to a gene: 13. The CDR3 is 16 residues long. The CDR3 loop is CASSIAGVPLQYEQYF. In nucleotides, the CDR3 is TGTGCCAGCAGCATAGCGGGGGTCCCTCTCCAATACGAGCAGTACTTC.

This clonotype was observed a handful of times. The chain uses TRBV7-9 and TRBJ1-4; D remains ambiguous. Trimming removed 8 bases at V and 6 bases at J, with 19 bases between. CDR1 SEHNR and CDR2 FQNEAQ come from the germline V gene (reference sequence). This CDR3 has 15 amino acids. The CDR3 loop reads CASASSATKYEKLFF. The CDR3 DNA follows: TGTGCCAGCGCCTCGTCGGCAACCAAGTATGAAAAACTGTTTTTT. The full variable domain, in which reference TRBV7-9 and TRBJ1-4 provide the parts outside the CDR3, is DTGVSQNPRHKITKRGQNVTFRCDPISEHNRLYWYRQTLGQGPEFLTYFQNEAQLEKSRLLSDRFSAERPKGSFSTLEIQRTEQGDSAMYLCASASSATKYEKLFFGSGTQLSVL.

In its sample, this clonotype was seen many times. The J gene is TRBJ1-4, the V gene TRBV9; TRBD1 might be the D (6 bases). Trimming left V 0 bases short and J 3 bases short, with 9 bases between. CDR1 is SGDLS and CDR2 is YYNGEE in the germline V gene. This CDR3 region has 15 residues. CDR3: CASSVAGQANEKLFF. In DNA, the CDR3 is TGTGCCAGCAGCGTAGCGGGACAAGCTAATGAAAAACTGTTTTTT.

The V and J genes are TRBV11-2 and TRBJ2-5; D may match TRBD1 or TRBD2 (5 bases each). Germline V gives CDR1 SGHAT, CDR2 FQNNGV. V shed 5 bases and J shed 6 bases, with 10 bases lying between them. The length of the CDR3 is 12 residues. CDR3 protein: CASSPLGQTQYF. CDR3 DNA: TGTGCCAGCAGCCCCCTGGGACAGACCCAGTACTTC.

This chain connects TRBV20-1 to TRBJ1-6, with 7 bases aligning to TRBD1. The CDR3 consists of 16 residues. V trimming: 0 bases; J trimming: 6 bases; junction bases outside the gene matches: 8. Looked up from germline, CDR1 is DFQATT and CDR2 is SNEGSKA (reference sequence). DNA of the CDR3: TGCAGTGCTAGAGAGGGCGCGGACAGGAGTAATTCACCCCTCCACTTT. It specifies CSAREGADRSNSPLHF.

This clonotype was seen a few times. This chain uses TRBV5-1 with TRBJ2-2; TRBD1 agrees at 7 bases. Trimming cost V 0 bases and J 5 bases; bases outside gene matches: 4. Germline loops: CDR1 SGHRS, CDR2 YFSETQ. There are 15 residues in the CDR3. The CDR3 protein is CASSLDDRVTGELFF. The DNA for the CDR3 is TGCGCCAGCAGCTTGGACGACAGGGTGACCGGGGAGCTGTTTTTT.

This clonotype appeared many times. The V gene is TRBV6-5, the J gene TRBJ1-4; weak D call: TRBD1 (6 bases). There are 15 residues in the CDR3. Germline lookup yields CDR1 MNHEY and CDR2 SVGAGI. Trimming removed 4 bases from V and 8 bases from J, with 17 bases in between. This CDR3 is CASSSPRGKGEKLFF. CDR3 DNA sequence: TGTGCCAGCAGTTCGCCGAGGGGGAAGGGCGAAAAACTGTTTTTT.

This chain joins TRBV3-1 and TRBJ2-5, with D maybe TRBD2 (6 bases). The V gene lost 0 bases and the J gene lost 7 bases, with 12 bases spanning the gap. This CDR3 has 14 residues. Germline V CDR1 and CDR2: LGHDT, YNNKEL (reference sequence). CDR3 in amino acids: CASSQDRLRGTQYF. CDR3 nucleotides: TGTGCCAGCAGCCAAGATAGACTGCGGGGGACCCAGTACTTC.

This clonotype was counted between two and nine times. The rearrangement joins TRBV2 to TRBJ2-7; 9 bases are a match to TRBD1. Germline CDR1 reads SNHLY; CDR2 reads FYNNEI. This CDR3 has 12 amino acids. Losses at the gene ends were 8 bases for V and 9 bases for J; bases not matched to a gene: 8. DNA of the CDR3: TGTGCCAGCCGGGACAGGGATAATGGGCAGTACTTC. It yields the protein CASRDRDNGQYF.

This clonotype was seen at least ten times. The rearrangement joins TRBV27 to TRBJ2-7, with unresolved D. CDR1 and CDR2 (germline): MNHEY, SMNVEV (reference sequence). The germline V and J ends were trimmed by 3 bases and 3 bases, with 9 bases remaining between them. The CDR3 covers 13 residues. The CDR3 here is CASSFSPGYEQYF. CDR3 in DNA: TGTGCCAGCAGTTTTTCACCGGGCTACGAGCAGTACTTC.

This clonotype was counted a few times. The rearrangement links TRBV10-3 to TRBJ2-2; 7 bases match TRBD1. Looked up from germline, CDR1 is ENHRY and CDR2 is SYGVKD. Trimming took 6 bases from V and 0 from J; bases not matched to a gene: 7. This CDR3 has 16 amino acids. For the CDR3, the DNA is TGTGCCATCAGCCCAATCGGACAGGCGAACACCGGGGAGCTGTTTTTT. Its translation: CAISPIGQANTGELFF.

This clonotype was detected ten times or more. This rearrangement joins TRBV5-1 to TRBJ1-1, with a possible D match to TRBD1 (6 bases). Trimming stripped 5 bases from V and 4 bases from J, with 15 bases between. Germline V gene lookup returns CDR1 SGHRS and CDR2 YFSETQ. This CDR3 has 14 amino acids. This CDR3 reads CASSEMGATTEAFF. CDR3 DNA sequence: TGCGCCAGCAGTGAGATGGGGGCCACCACTGAAGCTTTCTTT.

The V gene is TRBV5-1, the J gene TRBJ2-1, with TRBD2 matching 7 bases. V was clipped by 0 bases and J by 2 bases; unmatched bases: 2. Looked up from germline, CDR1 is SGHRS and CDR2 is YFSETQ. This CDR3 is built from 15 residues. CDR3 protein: CASSLDGLAYNEQFF. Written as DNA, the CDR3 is TGCGCCAGCAGCTTGGACGGACTAGCCTACAATGAGCAGTTCTTC.

CDR3 amino acids: CASSLRRWAYEQYF. CDR3 in DNA: TGTGCCAGCAGTTTGAGGAGGTGGGCCTACGAGCAGTACTTC. The chain employs TRBV27 and TRBJ2-7, with D perhaps TRBD2 (5 bases). Germline assignment: CDR1 MNHEY and CDR2 SMNVEV (reference sequence). The V and J ends lost 3 bases and 2 bases respectively, with 11 bases between them. This CDR3 has 14 residues.

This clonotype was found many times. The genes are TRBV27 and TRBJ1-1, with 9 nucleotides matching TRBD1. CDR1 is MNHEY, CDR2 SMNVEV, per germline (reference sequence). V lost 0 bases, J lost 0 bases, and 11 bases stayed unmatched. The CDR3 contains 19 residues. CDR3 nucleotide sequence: TGTGCCAGCAGTTTATCTATGTTCCCGGGACAGGGCTTGAACACTGAAGCTTTCTTT. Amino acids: CASSLSMFPGQGLNTEAFF.